This record concerns one T cell receptor (beta chain) sequence. Its cognate antigen has yet to be identified. The record has no base qualities; no much larger clone is one base away. The data originate from a study of control samples from healthy donors and cancer patients (dated by TCRdb to about 2020). The germline V gene supplies CDR1 SGHTA and CDR2 FQGTGA. V has 4 bases trimmed and J has 7 bases trimmed; junction bases matching no gene number 10. The CDR3, cysteine through phenylalanine, is 15 amino acids long. Only the CDR3 DNA is retained, 45 bases long and in frame from the first base. Library preparation used the immunoSEQ multiplex PCR assay. TCRdb limited this immuneACCESS table to in-frame rearrangements with V and J called. A share of clones is missing; checked studies link under half to unresolved V genes, and the rest is unexplained. The sample profile shows 15,000 to 20,000 clones; about 88% of them were found once. The ten largest clones take up roughly 8.8% of the sample.

This clonotype originated in a woman aged 55-70 years with head and neck cancer. The chain was built from TRBV7-3 and TRBJ2-1, with 7 bases matching TRBD2. Specimen: PBMCs. The CDR3: CASSSPGLVQNEQFF. Here is the DNA: TGTGCCAGCAGCTCCCCCGGACTAGTTCAGAATGAGCAGTTCTTC.